A single sample gave rise to the 22 T cell receptor beta chains below, sequenced in a study of identical twins. From the 5' RACE reads, TCRdb called clonotypes with MiXCR, one entry per CDR3 protein. The sample shows 500,000 to 700,000 distinct CDR3 sequences, under 8.5% of them seen only once. This sample also appeared in a second study, on yellow fever vaccine responses in identical twins.

Input material: PBMCs. Source of these receptors: a woman between 18 and 30 years old in good health.

This chain links TRBV6-1 with TRBJ2-3; 7 nucleotides match TRBD2. J was trimmed by 2 bases and V by 5 bases; bases with no gene match: 13. There are 17 residues in the CDR3. Germline lookup yields CDR1 MNHNS and CDR2 SASEGT. The CDR3 is CASSPSLREFITDTQYF. CDR3 DNA sequence: TGTGCCAGCAGTCCTTCTTTGCGGGAGTTTATCACAGATACGCAGTATTTT.

This clonotype has a handful of counts. The chain couples TRBV12-3 or TRBV12-4 to TRBJ1-2; D uncertain. Trimming pared 7 bases from V and 5 bases from J, leaving 14 bases between. The CDR3 runs to 13 residues. The CDR3 here is CASTLTAGYGYTF. The CDR3, as DNA: TGTGCCAGCACTCTCACTGCGGGTTATGGCTACACCTTC.

This clonotype was seen repeatedly, ten times or more. The rearrangement links TRBV12-3 or TRBV12-4 to TRBJ1-1; no firm D call. Trimming left V 8 bases short and J 1 base short, with 5 bases between. The CDR3 extends over 11 amino acids. CDR3 in DNA: TGTGCCAGCGGGAGGAACACTGAAGCTTTCTTT. Translating gives CASGRNTEAFF.

This clonotype was seen more than once but under ten times. DNA for the CDR3: TGCAGTGCTGCCTTTAGCGGGAGTGGTTACGAGCAGTACTTC. It specifies CSAAFSGSGYEQYF. The rearrangement joins TRBV20-1 to TRBJ2-7; 9 positions match TRBD2. CDR1 is DFQATT, CDR2 SNEGSKA, per germline (reference sequence). The junction had 9 bases not matched to a gene; V was cut back by 5 bases and J by 4 bases. The CDR3 is 14 amino acids.

This clonotype was observed a few times. This chain links TRBV6-1 with TRBJ1-5; TRBD1 might be the D (5 bases). Germline CDR1 MNHNS, CDR2 SASEGT. The CDR3 has 16 residues. V gave up 6 bases and J gave up 0 bases, with 15 bases separating them. The CDR3 reads CASSPEHGHSNQPQHF. In nucleotides, the CDR3 is TGTGCCAGCAGCCCAGAACACGGACATAGCAATCAGCCCCAGCATTTT.

The chain has TRBV10-3 and TRBJ1-6; D is uncertain. The V end lost 8 bases, the J end lost 5 bases, and 10 bases lay between the germline ends. The CDR3 is made up of 13 amino acids. Germline lookup yields CDR1 ENHRY and CDR2 SYGVKD. The CDR3 DNA reads TGTGCCATCGCAAGAGACAATAATTCACCCCTCCACTTT. Amino acid sequence: CAIARDNNSPLHF.

This clonotype came up many times. The V and J genes are TRBV5-5 and TRBJ1-4; D unclear. V was cut by 2 bases and J by 3 bases, with 8 bases left in between. The CDR3 contains 14 residues. Germline values: CDR1 SGHKS, CDR2 YYEKEE (reference sequence). CDR3: CASSFVTANEKLFF. In DNA, the CDR3 is TGTGCCAGCAGCTTTGTAACAGCTAATGAAAAACTGTTTTTT.

The sample holds many counts of this clonotype. The chain recombines TRBV12-3 or TRBV12-4 with TRBJ2-3, with 9 nucleotides matching TRBD1. The CDR3 is 15 amino acids. Trimming took 3 bases from V and 6 from J; bases not matched to a gene: 7. This CDR3 reads CASSFGTGPLDTQYF. The CDR3 DNA is TGTGCCAGCAGTTTCGGGACAGGGCCTCTGGATACGCAGTATTTT.

This clonotype occurred many times. The CDR3 region has the DNA TGTGCCAGCAGCCAAGCCGGGACTAGCGGGGGAACCGGGGAGCTGTTTTTT. This sequence encodes CASSQAGTSGGTGELFF. The chain employs TRBV4-2 and TRBJ2-2; 14 positions match TRBD2. Germline values: CDR1 LGHNA, CDR2 YNFKEQ. CDR3 length: 17 amino acids. J lost 5 bases, V lost 1 base, and 3 bases had no gene match.

This clonotype was detected only a few times. V is TRBV7-6 and J is TRBJ2-6; 8 bases line up with TRBD1. The CDR3 extends over 17 amino acids. Per germline, CDR1 SGHVS and CDR2 FNYEAQ. V lost 7 bases and J lost 0; bases outside the gene matches: 8. Here the CDR3 reads CASTPFTGGSGANVLTF. CDR3 nucleotide sequence: TGTGCCAGCACCCCGTTTACAGGGGGCTCTGGGGCCAACGTCCTGACTTTC.

About this clonotype itself: This could be a read error, since a much larger clone is one nucleotide away. The V gene is TRBV12-3 or TRBV12-4, the J gene TRBJ2-2; no clear D. CDR3 length: 14 residues. As DNA, the CDR3 is TGTTCCAGCAGTCCGACATGGGACACCGGGGAGCTGTTTTTT. Protein sequence: CSSSPTWDTGELFF.

This clonotype was counted many times. Compared with germline, one end of the junction differs, possibly owing to a read error. This chain uses TRBV27 with TRBJ2-4; 8 nucleotides align to TRBD1. The germline V gene has CDR1 MNHEY and CDR2 SMNVEV (reference sequence). The CDR3 length is 13 residues. The CDR3 nucleotides read TGTGCCAGCAGTTTACAGGGGCAGGGGGCTTTCCACTTC. Protein sequence: CASSLQGQGAFHF.

This clonotype came up a few times. CDR3 sequence reads: CATSEAAPGLAEETQYF. The CDR3 coding sequence is TGTGCCACCAGTGAGGCAGCACCGGGACTAGCGGAAGAGACCCAGTACTTC. This sequence joins TRBV24-1 and TRBJ2-5; 11 nucleotides line up with TRBD2. CDR3 length equals 17 residues. Germline V gene lookup returns CDR1 KGHDR and CDR2 SFDVKD. The V gene end was trimmed by 4 bases and the J gene end by 3 bases; junction bases not matched to a gene: 9.

This clonotype was seen repeatedly, ten times or more. The chain recombines TRBV12-3 or TRBV12-4 with TRBJ2-7; TRBD2 agrees at 14 bases. CDR3 length equals 20 residues. V shed 0 bases and J 2 bases; nucleotides not matched to a gene: 12. CDR3 sequence: CASSLALGTSGSQAAYEQYF. DNA for the CDR3: TGTGCCAGCAGTTTAGCGCTCGGGACTAGCGGGAGTCAGGCAGCCTACGAGCAGTACTTC.

The CDR3 bases are TGTGCCAGCAGCCCCCGCCCATCCAGGGAGACCCAGTACTTC. Encoded protein: CASSPRPSRETQYF. The rearrangement joins TRBV5-6 to TRBJ2-5, with no clear D. Trimming cost V 4 bases and J 5 bases, with 15 bases left between them. CDR3 length: 14 residues. CDR1 and CDR2 (germline): SGHDT, YYEEEE.

The table lists this clonotype with a few counts. The chain employs TRBV7-6 and TRBJ1-4; 9 nucleotides agree with TRBD1. The CDR3 consists of 16 residues. J lost 11 bases, V lost 1 base, and 11 bases had no gene match. Germline-derived CDR1 and CDR2 are SGHVS and FNYEAQ. The CDR3 coding sequence is TGTGCCAGCAGCTTAGTGTCACAGGGGGCTATTGGGAAACTGTTTTTT. The encoded protein is CASSLVSQGAIGKLFF.

In regard to this clonotype: Being one base from a much bigger clone, this may be a read error. The chain is built from TRBV6-1 and TRBJ2-6; unclear D gene. CDR1 and CDR2 from the germline V gene are MNHNS and SASEGT. The CDR3 is made up of 14 amino acids. With 7 bases removed from V and 3 bases from J, the gap between germline ends came to 10 bases. CDR3 region: CASKPYCGANVLTF. The CDR3 nucleotides read TGTGCCAGCAAACCCTACTGTGGGGCCAACGTCCTGACTTTC.

The rearrangement links TRBV7-2 to TRBJ2-5, with unresolved D. Trimming stripped 3 bases from V and 4 bases from J, with 9 bases between. This CDR3 comprises 13 residues. Looked up from germline, CDR1 is SGHTA and CDR2 is FQGNSA. The CDR3 region has the DNA TGTGCCAGCAGCTTTGTCATGGGAGAGACCCAGTACTTC. Translating it yields CASSFVMGETQYF.

The CDR3 is CASSQKRDYEKLFF. As DNA, the CDR3 is TGTGCCAGCAGCCAAAAGCGGGATTATGAAAAACTGTTTTTT. The rearrangement links TRBV3-1 to TRBJ1-4; D call uncertain. The CDR3 sequence is 14 residues long. Trimming pared 2 bases from V and 6 bases from J, leaving 10 bases between. The germline CDR1 and CDR2 sequences are LGHDT and YNNKEL (reference sequence). Based on the CDR3 plus reference TRBV3-1 and TRBJ1-4, the full variable domain is DTAVSQTPKYLVTQMGNDKSIKCEQNLGHDTMYWYKQDSKKFLKIMFSYNNKELIINETVPNRFSPKSPDKAHLNLHINSLELGDSAVYFCASSQKRDYEKLFFGSGTQLSVL.

This clonotype was observed many times. The gene calls are TRBV5-1 and TRBJ2-1; 12 positions agree with TRBD1. This CDR3 region has 15 residues. Per germline, CDR1 SGHRS and CDR2 YFSETQ. J was trimmed by 5 bases and V by 2 bases; bases with no gene match: 2. The CDR3 sequence: CASSFGTGGHNEQFF. CDR3 nucleotides: TGCGCCAGCAGCTTTGGGACAGGGGGCCACAATGAGCAGTTCTTC. The whole variable domain, filled in from reference TRBV5-1 and TRBJ2-1, reads KAGVTQTPRYLIKTRGQQVTLSCSPISGHRSVSWYQQTPGQGLQFLFEYFSETQRNKGNFPGRFSGRQFSNSRSEMNVSTLELGDSALYLCASSFGTGGHNEQFFGPGTRLTVL.

This clonotype was counted between two and nine times. This chain links TRBV4-1 with TRBJ1-2; D not certain. Trimming took 0 bases from V and 0 from J, leaving 11 bases between them. The germline V gene has CDR1 MGHRA and CDR2 YSYEKL. CDR3 length: 16 amino acids. This CDR3 is CASSQDPPASNYGYTF. The CDR3, as DNA: TGCGCCAGCAGCCAAGATCCCCCAGCCTCTAACTATGGCTACACCTTC.

The V gene is TRBV11-2, the J gene TRBJ2-7; 7 bases align to TRBD1. V lost 4 bases, J lost 6 bases, and 9 bases stayed unmatched. The CDR3 has 14 residues. Germline CDR1 SGHAT, CDR2 FQNNGV. CDR3 in amino acids: CASSSQGPGSEQYV. The CDR3 DNA is TGTGCCAGCAGCTCACAGGGGCCTGGGTCCGAGCAGTACGTC.